This TCR beta chain was documented in a study of blood T cell repertoires in COVID-19. About the study: Acute and convalescent COVID-19 samples came from the United States, Italy and Spain. T cells, B-cell-depleted T cells, or PBMCs supplied cDNA or gDNA.

In the source study's methods: Cell counts per sample came from amplifying reference gene primers. Some clones are missing from TCRdb's copy, which holds only in-frame ones; the method was immunoSEQ multiplex PCR. V and J calls and clone size are as listed in that table; D and trimming were resolved from the DNA. The repertoire includes under 200,000 clones, 85% to 90% of them detected once, and 6% to 7.5% sits in the top ten. Germline V gives CDR1 SGHRS, CDR2 YFSETQ. This CDR3 region has 15 residues. The V end lost 1 base, the J end lost 7 bases, and 15 bases lay between the germline ends. In this sample, this clone turned up a few times.

The sequenced material came from peripheral blood. V is TRBV5-1 and J is TRBJ2-1, with D possibly being TRBD1 (7 bases). This TCR was recovered from a woman older than 75 in a cohort sampled during active or convalescent COVID-19. The CDR3 DNA reads as TGCGCCAGCAGCTTGCGACAGGGAGGCGGAAATGAGCAGTTCTTC. It codes for CASSLRQGGGNEQFF. Filled out from reference TRBV5-1 and TRBJ2-1, the complete variable domain reads KAGVTQTPRYLIKTRGQQVTLSCSPISGHRSVSWYQQTPGQGLQFLFEYFSETQRNKGNFPGRFSGRQFSNSRSEMNVSTLELGDSALYLCASSLRQGGGNEQFFGPGTRLTVL.